The 12 T cell receptor beta chains in this list originate from one sample, sequenced in a study of graft-versus-host responses after intestinal transplantation. These TCRs are of unknown antigen specificity. Repertoires were generated with immunoSEQ multiplex PCR, while TCRdb's copy carries only in-frame clones and drops some. The sample has 85,000 to 95,000 clones; under 95% are singletons. Sequencing was performed on unstimulated CD8+ T cells sorted from spleen or lymph node cells, taken before intestinal transplant. The source of these receptors is a human donor who received an intestinal transplant.

This chain uses TRBV15 with TRBJ2-1; TRBD1 might be the D (5 bases). V dropped 0 bases and J dropped 0 bases, with 15 bases sitting between them. The CDR3 spans 18 residues. Germline CDR1 LNHNV, CDR2 YYDKDF (reference sequence). The CDR3 nucleotides are TGTGCCACCAGCAGAGATCTAACAGGCGAGAGCTCCTACAATGAGCAGTTCTTC. Its translation is CATSRDLTGESSYNEQFF.

V gene TRBV6-5 combines with J gene TRBJ2-7, with D possibly being TRBD2 (6 bases). Between the trimmed V and J ends, which lost 3 bases and 0 bases, there was a span of 15 bases. Germline CDR1 and CDR2: MNHEY and SVGAGI. CDR3 length equals 16 residues. The CDR3 bases are TGTGCCAGCAGTTATTCGGGGACTGGTCCCTCCTACGAGCAGTACTTC. It translates to CASSYSGTGPSYEQYF.

The V call is TRBV4-3, the J call TRBJ1-6; D may be TRBD1 (5 bases). The V gene lost 1 base and the J gene lost 6 bases, with 16 bases spanning the gap. In germline, CDR1 is LGHNA, CDR2 YSLEER. The CDR3 sequence is 17 residues long. CDR3 amino acids: CASSQGLQGDPNSPLHF. The CDR3 nucleotides are TGCGCCAGCAGCCAAGGCCTTCAGGGTGACCCTAATTCACCCCTCCACTTT.

The chain links TRBV6-1 to TRBJ1-1, with TRBD1 matching 7 bases. V lost 10 bases, J lost 1 base, and 12 bases stayed unmatched. This CDR3 spans 15 amino acids. Germline V gene data show CDR1 as MNHNS and CDR2 as SASEGT. The DNA of the CDR3 is TGTGCCACTTCGAGACAGGGTAGGGAGAACACTGAAGCTTTCTTT. Its protein is CATSRQGRENTEAFF.

The chain employs TRBV6-1 and TRBJ1-5; D is possibly TRBD1 (5 bases). The V end was cut by 5 bases, the J end by 6 bases, with 17 bases between. Germline lookup yields CDR1 MNHNS and CDR2 SASEGT. The CDR3 length is 15 residues. CDR3 protein: CASSTRGDLGQPQHF. The CDR3, as DNA: TGTGCCAGCAGTACCCGGGGGGATCTGGGTCAGCCCCAGCATTTT.

The chain recombines TRBV10-2 with TRBJ2-1; 7 nucleotides match TRBD1. Germline values: CDR1 WSHSY, CDR2 SAAADI. The CDR3 runs to 16 residues. V was pared by 8 bases and J by 0 bases, with 10 bases of the junction left unmatched. CDR3 bases: TGCGCCAGCCTAAACGGGGACAGCGTCTCCTACAATGAGCAGTTCTTC. It specifies CASLNGDSVSYNEQFF.

This chain's CDR3 is CASSFGQGERPLHF. The CDR3 bases are TGCGCCAGCAGCTTCGGGCAGGGGGAGCGACCCCTCCACTTT. The rearrangement joins TRBV5-1 to TRBJ1-6, with 7 bases aligning to TRBD1. The germline V gene has CDR1 SGHRS and CDR2 YFSETQ. The V and J ends lost 2 bases and 12 bases, in that order; junction bases with no gene match: 8. The CDR3 consists of 14 residues.

This rearrangement joins TRBV6-1 to TRBJ1-1; no clear D. This CDR3 is 14 amino acids long. Trimming stripped 5 bases from V and 2 bases from J, with 12 bases between. Germline V gene lookup returns CDR1 MNHNS and CDR2 SASEGT. The CDR3 DNA reads as TGTGCCAGCAGTAGTATGGGAGTAAACACTGAAGCTTTCTTT. It encodes CASSSMGVNTEAFF.

V gene TRBV4-1 combines with J gene TRBJ2-3; D is undetermined. Germline V gene lookup returns CDR1 MGHRA and CDR2 YSYEKL. The CDR3 covers 12 residues. V was cut by 5 bases and J by 4 bases, with 7 bases left in between. The CDR3 DNA reads as TGCGCCAGCAGCTCAAGCTCAGATACGCAGTATTTT. As protein: CASSSSSDTQYF.

This rearrangement joins TRBV4-3 to TRBJ2-7; TRBD1 matches 8 bases. Trimming cost V 2 bases and J 3 bases; bases outside gene matches: 6. The CDR3 has 15 residues. Germline-derived CDR1 and CDR2 are LGHNA and YSLEER. CDR3 DNA sequence: TGCGCCAGCAGCCAAACTCGAGGGACAGGCTACGAGCAGTACTTC. Protein sequence: CASSQTRGTGYEQYF.

The gene calls are TRBV6-6 and TRBJ2-2; the D gene is possibly TRBD1 (5 bases). This CDR3 comprises 13 residues. V lost 4 bases and J lost 4, with 7 bases in between. Germline CDR1 MNHNY, CDR2 SVGAGI (reference sequence). This CDR3 reads CASSLGATGELFF. Written as DNA, the CDR3 is TGTGCCAGCAGTTTAGGGGCCACCGGGGAGCTGTTTTTT.

The chain employs TRBV30 and TRBJ2-1; D might be TRBD1 (5 bases). Looked up from germline, CDR1 is GTSNPN and CDR2 is SVGIG (reference sequence). The CDR3 totals 11 residues. Trimming stripped 3 bases from V and 7 bases from J, with 7 bases between. This chain's CDR3 is CAWRRGNEQFF. The CDR3, as DNA: TGTGCCTGGAGAAGGGGAAATGAGCAGTTCTTC.